A selection of T cell receptor beta chains follows, all from one sample in a study of radiotherapy plus CTLA-4 blockade in lung cancer. TCRdb's copy holds only in-frame clones and misses some; the assay was immunoSEQ multiplex PCR. The data contain about 62,000 clones, approximately 76% of them seen just once; the ten biggest clones take up about 3.1%. This sample comprised peripheral blood, obtained from a patient treated with radiotherapy plus ipilimumab. These receptor sequences come from a human donor with non-small cell lung cancer who had a complete response to radiotherapy plus ipilimumab. The CDR3 runs from the conserved cysteine through the conserved F or W. A D gene is named only where the DNA matches it firmly. Clone size is given for some rows only: seen once, a few or many times, or a class if the clone is expanded.

j_call d_call clone_size v_call cdr3_nt cdr3_aa
TRBJ1-1 TRBD1 . TRBV7-8 TGTGCCAGCAGTTCCACAGGACAGGTCACTGAAGCTTTCTTT CASSSTGQVTEAFF
TRBJ2-4 TRBD2 . TRBV7-2 TGTGCCAGCAGCTTAGATCTTCTAGCGGGATCGGCCAAAAACATTCAGTACTTC CASSLDLLAGSAKNIQYF
TRBJ2-5 TRBD1 . TRBV6-5 TGTGCCAGCAGTTACGGACAGGGCAACTTCCAAGAGACCCAGTACTTC CASSYGQGNFQETQYF
TRBJ2-1 TRBD1 . TRBV6-1 TGTGCCAGCAGTGCGGACAGGCCGTTGTCTAGTCCGGGTGAGCAGTTCTTC CASSADRPLSSPGEQFF
TRBJ1-4 . . TRBV2 TGTGCCAGAAAGGGGGAAACTAATGAAAAACTGTTTTTT CARKGETNEKLFF
TRBJ1-3 TRBD1 . TRBV7-9 TGTGCCAGCAGCTCCGCCCCGGGACAGGGGGCCGGGACCATATATTTT CASSSAPGQGAGTIYF
TRBJ1-1 TRBD1 few TRBV9 TGTGCCAGCAGCGTAGGGATAACAGGGGGGGAAGCTTTCTTT CASSVGITGGEAFF
TRBJ1-5 . . TRBV7-2 TGTGCCAGCAGCTTCGACAGGAGCCTCAATCAGCCCCAGCATTTT CASSFDRSLNQPQHF
TRBJ2-7 TRBD1 few TRBV7-9 TGTGCCAGCAGTACTCTGGGACAGGGCTACGAGCAGTACTTC CASSTLGQGYEQYF
TRBJ1-5 TRBD1 few TRBV19 TGTGCCAGTAGTAGGGGACAGGAAGATAGCAATCAGCCCCAGCATTTT CASSRGQEDSNQPQHF
TRBJ2-3 TRBD1 . TRBV7-2 TGTGCCAGCAGCATACGACAGGGTTCAGATACGCAGTATTTT CASSIRQGSDTQYF
TRBJ2-3 . once TRBV29-1 TGCAGCGTCCAGAGCACAGATACGCAGTATTTT CSVQSTDTQYF
TRBJ1-5 TRBD1 . TRBV6-5 TGTGCCAGTAAGACGGGCGGGACAGGGAATCAGCCCCAGCATTTT CASKTGGTGNQPQHF
TRBJ1-3 TRBD1 . TRBV7-8 TGTGCCAGCAGCCAGGACAGGGGGTTCTCTGGAAACACCATATATTTT CASSQDRGFSGNTIYF
TRBJ2-7 . medium-sized TRBV7-9 TGTGCCAGCAGCGCTAGCTGGGGGCGCTCCTACGAGCAGTACTTC CASSASWGRSYEQYF
TRBJ2-7 . . TRBV6-1 TGTGCCAGCAGCCCAACAGGCACCTACGAGCAGTACTTC CASSPTGTYEQYF
TRBJ1-5 . . TRBV30 TGTGCCTGGAGTGTTGGACAGAGGGGCAATCAGCCCCAGCATTTT CAWSVGQRGNQPQHF
TRBJ1-2 . . TRBV20-1 TGCAGTGCTTTATACTATGGCTACACCTTC CSALYYGYTF
TRBJ1-1 . few TRBV19 TGTGCCAGTACCGACAGTGGGACCAGGGGTGAAGCTTTCTTT CASTDSGTRGEAFF
TRBJ2-3 TRBD2 . TRBV9 TGTGCCAGCAGCGTCTCCGTGGGACTAGCGGGAGGGGTAGGCACAGATACGCAGTATTTT CASSVSVGLAGGVGTDTQYF
TRBJ1-1 TRBD1 . TRBV7-8 TGTGCCAGCAGCTTAGATGCAGGGGGCAAATTTGAAGCTTTCTTT CASSLDAGGKFEAFF
TRBJ2-1 . . TRBV7-9 TGTGCCAGTAGCTTACAGGATCCCCCCTACAATGAGCAGTTCTTC CASSLQDPPYNEQFF
TRBJ2-7 TRBD2 . TRBV7-2 TGTGCCAGCAGCTTAGGGACTAGCGGGATCTTCTCCTACGAGCAGTACTTC CASSLGTSGIFSYEQYF
TRBJ1-1 TRBD1 . TRBV19 TGTGCCAGTAGTAACAGGGGGCGGAACACTGAGGCTTTCTTT CASSNRGRNTEAFF